This is a list of T cell receptor beta chains from one sample in a study of blood T cells in healthy people across ages. TCRdb itself ran the 5' RACE reads through MiXCR, one entry per CDR3 protein. The sample holds around 1,900,000 distinct CDR3 sequences, approximately 39% seen once. Sample: blood. Every receptor here comes from a human donor in good health. The CDR3 runs from the conserved cysteine through the conserved F or W. A D gene is named only where the DNA matches it firmly. Size values are once, few and many counts, or a class for expanded clones, and some rows have none.

cdr3_nt cdr3_aa j_call clone_size v_call cdr3_length d_call
TGTGCCAGCAGCCCACCGAGCGGACACCATGATGTTGTGGATACGCAGTATTTT CASSPPSGHHDVVDTQYF TRBJ2-3 . TRBV7-8 18 .
TGCGCCAGCAGCCAAGAGCGGGGGCAGAACACTGAAGCTTTCTTT CASSQERGQNTEAFF TRBJ1-1 . TRBV4-3 15 .
TGTGCCAGCAGTCCTCCACCCATTGGAGATACGCAGTATTTT CASSPPPIGDTQYF TRBJ2-3 once TRBV6-2/TRBV6-3 14 .
TGTGCCAGCAGCCAAGATTCAACCGGGACAGGGTTCACCGGGGAGCTGTTTTTT CASSQDSTGTGFTGELFF TRBJ2-2 . TRBV3-1 18 TRBD1
TGTGCCAGCAGCCGACTAGCGAGGGGTCGGACCCAGTACTTC CASSRLARGRTQYF TRBJ2-5 . TRBV12-3/TRBV12-4 14 TRBD2
TGTGCCACCAGCAGAGATCCAACAGGGTCAACGGAGCAGTACTTC CATSRDPTGSTEQYF TRBJ2-7 few TRBV15 15 .
TGTGCCAGCAGGGAGACAGGTCCCCACTATGGCTACACCTTC CASRETGPHYGYTF TRBJ1-2 few TRBV25-1 14 .
TGCGCCAGCACCCACGACACCGCGGGGGCCAACGTCCTGACTTTC CASTHDTAGANVLTF TRBJ2-6 . TRBV5-1 15 .
TGTGCTAGTGGTTTTTCCCCCGGACTCACTGAAGCTTTCTTT CASGFSPGLTEAFF TRBJ1-1 . TRBV12-5 14 .
TGTGCCAGCAGATCAGACAGGGGAAGCTCCTACAATGAGCAGTTCTTC CASRSDRGSSYNEQFF TRBJ2-1 . TRBV5-6 16 TRBD1
TGTGCCAGCAGCGTTGACAGGACCCAAGAGACCCAGTACTTC CASSVDRTQETQYF TRBJ2-5 . TRBV9 14 .
TGTGCCAGCAGCCCCCGTACTCCCGCCGGAGAGACCCAGTACTTC CASSPRTPAGETQYF TRBJ2-5 . TRBV7-8 15 .
TGCAGTGCTAAGCGTGGACAAGAGAGCTCCTACGAGCAGTACTTC CSAKRGQESSYEQYF TRBJ2-7 few TRBV20-1 15 .
TGTGCCACCAGTGGCAGCGGCGCATATGGCTACACCTTC CATSGSGAYGYTF TRBJ1-2 . TRBV15 13 .
TGTGCCAGCAGCTCTCCATGGGGGGATGAGACCCAGTACTTC CASSSPWGDETQYF TRBJ2-5 . TRBV7-2 14 .
TGTGCCAGCAGCTTAGGAGGACTAGCGTCCGAGCAGTACTTC CASSLGGLASEQYF TRBJ2-7 . TRBV7-9 14 TRBD2
TGTGCCAGCAGTCCTTTCGGTCGGACAGGGGCCTACGAGCAGTACTTC CASSPFGRTGAYEQYF TRBJ2-7 . TRBV6-5 16 TRBD1
TGCAGCGACCCTGACAGGCACGGCTACACCTTC CSDPDRHGYTF TRBJ1-2 . TRBV29-1 11 .
TGTGCCAGCAGCTTAGGCCTGGAGAGGGATACGCAGTATTTT CASSLGLERDTQYF TRBJ2-3 few TRBV13 14 .
TGTGCCAGCAGCTTAGGGGGTCCGGGCGAGCAGTACTTC CASSLGGPGEQYF TRBJ2-7 . TRBV7-9 13 .
TGCGCCAGCGACCGGACTGGCGGGAATGAGCAGTTCTTC CASDRTGGNEQFF TRBJ2-1 few TRBV5-1 13 .
TGTGCCAGCAGCTTAGATATGGGGGGGGAGCAGTACTTC CASSLDMGGEQYF TRBJ2-5 . TRBV11-2 13 TRBD2
TGTGCCAGCAGCCTGAGTTCCGGGACAGGTCATGGCTACACCTTC CASSLSSGTGHGYTF TRBJ1-2 few TRBV12-3/TRBV12-4 15 TRBD1
TGTGCCAGCCGCGGGGAACTCCAAGAGACCCAGTACTTC CASRGELQETQYF TRBJ2-5 . TRBV9 13 .
TGTGCCAGCAGGGTGGGGACAGGGATCTTCGGGACCTACACCTTC CASRVGTGIFGTYTF TRBJ1-2 . TRBV7-8 15 TRBD1
TGTGCCAGCAGCCCATTGACAGAACACCAAGAGACCCAGTACTTC CASSPLTEHQETQYF TRBJ2-5 . TRBV27 15 .
TGTGCCAGCAGTTTTAGGGCCCTTACCTACAATGAGCAGTTCTTC CASSFRALTYNEQFF TRBJ2-1 . TRBV6-2/TRBV6-3 15 .
TGTGCCAGCACCCGGGACAGGGACAATGAGCAGTTCTTC CASTRDRDNEQFF TRBJ2-1 . TRBV2 13 TRBD1
TGTGCCAGCAGTTTATCAAAAGCGGGGGGGACTGGGGCCAACGTCCTGACTTTC CASSLSKAGGTGANVLTF TRBJ2-6 few TRBV27 18 TRBD2
TGCAGTGCTAGAGTCGGAGGTGGGGACATTCAGTACTTC CSARVGGGDIQYF TRBJ2-4 . TRBV20-1 13 .
TGTGCCAGCAGCCAAGATGGGACAGGCTATGGCTACACCTTC CASSQDGTGYGYTF TRBJ1-2 few TRBV3-1 14 TRBD1
TGTGCCAGCATCTACGGCACAGAGCCTTTCTTT CASIYGTEPFF TRBJ1-1 . TRBV6-5 11 .
TGCGCCAGCAGCCCAACCGAGGGAAGCGTCCTCACAGATACGCAGTATTTT CASSPTEGSVLTDTQYF TRBJ2-3 . TRBV4-3 17 .
TGTGCCACCAGTAACGCAGGGAATCAGCCCCAGCATTTT CATSNAGNQPQHF TRBJ1-5 . TRBV24-1 13 .
TGTGCCAGCAGCTCGACAGGGCCCGATGGTGGGCTGTTTTTT CASSSTGPDGGLFF TRBJ2-2 . TRBV7-2 14 TRBD1
TGTGCCTGGAGTTTGGGTAGCTCAAGAGAGCAGTACTTC CAWSLGSSREQYF TRBJ2-7 few TRBV30 13 .
TGTGCCATCTCTTCCCTCTATAGCAATCAGCCCCAGCATTTT CAISSLYSNQPQHF TRBJ1-5 few TRBV10-3 14 .
TGTGCCAGCAGGTTCGGTAATGAAAAACTGTTTTTT CASRFGNEKLFF TRBJ1-4 many TRBV25-1 12 .
TGCAGTGCGCAAGGGGGAAGTGTCGGGTACGAGCAGTACTTC CSAQGGSVGYEQYF TRBJ2-7 . TRBV20-1 14 .
TGTGCCACCAGCAGAGATGTGGTAACTGAAGCTTTCTTT CATSRDVVTEAFF TRBJ1-1 few TRBV15 13 .
TGCAGTGCTTGGACAGGGGTCGATAGCAATCAGCCCCAGCATTTT CSAWTGVDSNQPQHF TRBJ1-5 . TRBV20-1 15 TRBD1
TGCAGTGCTAGAGACCTACAGGGAGACGGCAATCAGCCCCAGCATTTT CSARDLQGDGNQPQHF TRBJ1-5 . TRBV20-1 16 .
TGTGCCAGCAGTCACCGGGACTGGTATGGCTACACCTTC CASSHRDWYGYTF TRBJ1-2 . TRBV12-3/TRBV12-4 13 .
TGCGCCAGCAGCCAAGCGGGGGCGAACTCCTACGAGCAGTACTTC CASSQAGANSYEQYF TRBJ2-7 few TRBV4-1 15 .
TGTGCCGGCAGGCCCGAGACCGAGCATGAAGCTTTCTTT CAGRPETEHEAFF TRBJ1-1 . TRBV12-3/TRBV12-4 13 .
TGTGCCAGCAGCCCCCATGGAGGGTCTACAGATACGCAGTATTTT CASSPHGGSTDTQYF TRBJ2-3 . TRBV7-2 15 .